A selection of T cell receptor beta chains follows, all from one sample in a study of CD8 T cells in ankylosing spondylitis. TCRdb reprocessed the 5' RACE reads via MiXCR and lists one record per CDR3 protein. The sample lists around 180,000 distinct CDR3 sequences, roughly 18% occurring once. Material for sequencing was blood, either unsorted or a sorted T cell fraction (not recorded which). The receptors here all came from a male donor aged 10 to 30 with ankylosing spondylitis or in good health (not recorded which). The CDR3 runs from the conserved cysteine through the conserved F or W. D genes are given only for firm matches. Rows may omit the clone size; those that give it use once, few, many or a size class.

CDR3 | DNA | size | V | length | J | D
CSARTDTTGQPQHF | TGCAGTGCTAGAACAGATACAACCGGGCAGCCCCAGCATTTT | many | TRBV20-1 | 14 | TRBJ1-5 | NA
CASSLVGDRGADTQYF | TGTGCCAGCAGTTTAGTCGGGGACAGGGGGGCAGATACGCAGTATTTT | many | TRBV28 | 16 | TRBJ2-3 | TRBD1
CAQGVGTDTQYF | TGTGCCCAGGGCGTAGGCACAGATACGCAGTATTTT | many | TRBV7-8 | 12 | TRBJ2-3 | NA
CSVGRWGETQYF | TGCAGCGTTGGGAGATGGGGAGAGACCCAGTACTTC | NA | TRBV29-1 | 12 | TRBJ2-5 | NA
CASRDLGLEQFF | TGTGCCAGCAGGGATTTGGGACTAGAGCAGTTCTTC | NA | TRBV2 | 12 | TRBJ2-1 | TRBD2
CASSYSELAGFDEQFF | TGTGCCAGCAGTTACTCGGAATTAGCGGGATTTGATGAGCAGTTCTTC | many | TRBV6-5 | 16 | TRBJ2-1 | TRBD2
CASSLAGQGKVHEQYF | TGCGCCAGCAGCTTGGCAGGACAGGGGAAGGTCCACGAGCAGTACTTC | many | TRBV5-1 | 16 | TRBJ2-7 | TRBD1
CAWSVSSKTQYF | TGTGCCTGGAGTGTATCCTCAAAGACCCAGTACTTC | many | TRBV30 | 12 | TRBJ2-5 | NA
CASSTTGNTIYF | TGTGCCAGCAGCACCACTGGAAACACCATATATTTT | many | TRBV6-2/TRBV6-3 | 12 | TRBJ1-3 | NA
CASSWPAGVREQFF | TGTGCCAGCAGTTGGCCAGCGGGAGTGAGAGAGCAGTTCTTC | many | TRBV6-2/TRBV6-3 | 14 | TRBJ2-1 | TRBD2
CASSPGQGFYPQHF | TGTGCCAGCTCACCGGGACAGGGGTTTTACCCCCAGCATTTT | few | TRBV18 | 14 | TRBJ1-5 | TRBD1
CASTDLFNTEAFF | TGTGCCAGCACCGACCTTTTTAACACTGAAGCTTTCTTT | once | TRBV12-3/TRBV12-4 | 13 | TRBJ1-1 | NA
CASSEAASGTDTQYF | TGTGCCAGCAGTGAAGCGGCTAGCGGCACAGATACGCAGTATTTT | many | TRBV2 | 15 | TRBJ2-3 | NA
CATSDFRQGKQRSSYNEQFF | TGTGCCACCAGTGATTTCCGGCAGGGAAAGCAAAGGAGCTCCTACAATGAGCAGTTCTTC | many | TRBV24-1 | 20 | TRBJ2-1 | NA
CASSHNTGELFF | TGCGCCAGCAGTCATAACACCGGGGAGCTGTTTTTT | many | TRBV10-2 | 12 | TRBJ2-2 | NA
CSASSGDNEQFF | TGCAGTGCTAGTAGCGGAGACAATGAGCAGTTCTTC | NA | TRBV20-1 | 12 | TRBJ2-1 | NA
CSASQWGYNEQFF | TGCAGTGCTAGCCAGTGGGGATACAATGAGCAGTTCTTC | many | TRBV20-1 | 13 | TRBJ2-1 | NA
CASSRTRRTGFRIASETQYF | TGTGCCAGCAGTCGAACTCGCCGGACGGGGTTCAGAATTGCCTCGGAGACCCAGTACTTC | many | TRBV28 | 20 | TRBJ2-5 | NA
CASMGSAGYEQYF | TGTGCCAGCATGGGAAGCGCTGGCTACGAGCAGTACTTC | many | TRBV12-3/TRBV12-4 | 13 | TRBJ2-7 | NA
CASRTGTFGRKQYF | TGTGCCAGCAGGACCGGGACCTTCGGTCGGAAGCAGTACTTC | few | TRBV6-5 | 14 | TRBJ2-7 | NA
CASTFGLAGDTGELFF | TGCGCCAGCACCTTCGGACTAGCGGGAGACACCGGGGAGCTGTTTTTT | many | TRBV5-1 | 16 | TRBJ2-2 | TRBD2
CASRLAGVYEQYF | TGTGCCAGCAGACTAGCGGGAGTCTACGAGCAGTACTTC | many | TRBV6-5 | 13 | TRBJ2-7 | TRBD2
CASSYGQLNYEQYF | TGTGCCAGCAGTTACGGACAGCTGAATTACGAGCAGTACTTC | once | TRBV12-3/TRBV12-4 | 14 | TRBJ2-7 | NA
CASSQDSGLGGNTIYF | TGCGCCAGCAGCCAAGATTCGGGACTGGGGGGAAACACCATATATTTT | many | TRBV4-1 | 16 | TRBJ1-3 | NA
CASSALGEGRHNEQFF | TGTGCCAGCAGCGCCCTTGGGGAAGGGAGGCACAATGAGCAGTTCTTC | NA | TRBV7-6 | 16 | TRBJ2-1 | NA
CASSQDWSGRSSYNSPLHF | TGCGCCAGCAGCCAAGATTGGTCAGGGAGAAGCTCCTATAATTCACCCCTCCACTTT | many | TRBV4-3 | 19 | TRBJ1-6 | NA
CASSLFVGMGSDTQYF | TGTGCCAGCAGTTTATTCGTCGGGATGGGCTCAGATACGCAGTATTTT | many | TRBV12-3/TRBV12-4 | 16 | TRBJ2-3 | NA
CASSSRGAPNTGELFF | TGTGCCAGCTCGTCTAGGGGAGCGCCGAACACCGGGGAGCTGTTTTTT | many | TRBV18 | 16 | TRBJ2-2 | NA
CASSLGSGESTDTQYF | TGTGCCAGCAGCTTAGGTAGCGGGGAGAGCACAGATACGCAGTATTTT | many | TRBV7-9 | 16 | TRBJ2-3 | TRBD2
CASSFPRVQETQYF | TGTGCCAGCAGTTTCCCGCGGGTACAAGAGACCCAGTACTTC | NA | TRBV28 | 14 | TRBJ2-5 | NA
CASSQGTSNIQYF | TGTGCCAGCAGCCAAGGAACTAGTAACATTCAGTACTTC | many | TRBV14 | 13 | TRBJ2-4 | NA
CSAIGKRGYEQYF | TGCAGTGCTATAGGGAAGCGGGGGTACGAGCAGTACTTC | NA | TRBV20-1 | 13 | TRBJ2-7 | TRBD2
CSVEVVTGGYSYEQYF | TGCAGCGTTGAAGTGGTGACAGGGGGCTACTCCTACGAGCAGTACTTC | many | TRBV29-1 | 16 | TRBJ2-7 | TRBD1
CASSPRQVMNTEAFF | TGTGCCAGCAGCCCCCGGCAGGTTATGAACACTGAAGCTTTCTTT | many | TRBV5-8 | 15 | TRBJ1-1 | NA
CSARGSRGRTDTQYF | TGCAGTGCTAGAGGTTCTCGCGGGAGGACAGATACGCAGTATTTT | many | TRBV20-1 | 15 | TRBJ2-3 | TRBD2
CAISESTLITYEQYF | TGTGCCATCAGTGAATCCACTCTTATTACCTACGAGCAGTACTTC | many | TRBV10-3 | 15 | TRBJ2-7 | NA
CASSPEAGTSRGGSYNEQFF | TGCGCCAGCAGCCCGGAGGCGGGGACTAGTCGGGGTGGCTCCTACAATGAGCAGTTCTTC | many | TRBV5-1 | 20 | TRBJ2-1 | TRBD2
CASSQGTNEQFF | TGTGCCAGCAGCCAGGGTACGAATGAGCAGTTCTTC | few | TRBV3-1 | 12 | TRBJ2-1 | NA
CSVGNFRTRGEQFF | TGCAGCGTTGGAAATTTTCGGACTAGGGGTGAGCAGTTCTTC | many | TRBV29-1 | 14 | TRBJ2-1 | TRBD2
CSARVLAGVHEQFF | TGCAGTGCTAGAGTACTAGCGGGAGTCCATGAGCAGTTCTTC | once | TRBV20-1 | 14 | TRBJ2-1 | TRBD2
CASSSWLSGSMGETQYF | TGCGCCAGCAGCTCGTGGCTTAGCGGGAGTATGGGGGAGACCCAGTACTTC | many | TRBV5-1 | 17 | TRBJ2-5 | TRBD2
CASSALGYEQFF | TGCGCCAGCAGCGCCCTGGGGTATGAGCAGTTCTTC | few | TRBV4-1 | 12 | TRBJ2-1 | NA
CASSRTAGVVDTQYF | TGTGCCAGCAGTAGGACAGCGGGAGTGGTAGATACGCAGTATTTT | NA | TRBV27 | 15 | TRBJ2-3 | TRBD2
CSATARTSGPNMETQYF | TGCAGTGCGACAGCTAGGACTAGCGGACCGAACATGGAGACCCAGTACTTC | many | TRBV20-1 | 17 | TRBJ2-5 | TRBD2
CASSAGLAGGAEQYF | TGTGCCAGCAGCGCGGGACTAGCGGGAGGCGCCGAGCAGTACTTC | many | TRBV7-2 | 15 | TRBJ2-7 | TRBD2
CASRGVSTDTQYF | TGTGCCAGTAGGGGGGTGAGCACAGATACGCAGTATTTT | NA | TRBV19 | 13 | TRBJ2-3 | NA
CASSLDRARWDTEAFF | TGCGCCAGCAGCCTGGACAGGGCTAGGTGGGACACTGAAGCTTTCTTT | many | TRBV5-1 | 16 | TRBJ1-1 | TRBD1